This T cell receptor beta chain was captured by sequencing in a study of T cell responses to AZD1222 COVID-19 vaccine. Findings and caveats of the study: White British ancestry dominated among donors, who included more females, and clonal diversity was possibly underestimated. There were repertoire samples only from the period after the peak T cell response. Only a handful of people who got AZD1222 tested seropositive at baseline. Nearly half of spike-specific TCRs reportedly go after variant regions that carry no mutations.

Libraries were prepared by immunoSEQ multiplex PCR; TCRdb keeps only in-frame clonotypes and omits some of them. The sample lists 120,000 or so clones, 88% occurring once. Germline V gene sequence: CDR1 SQVTM, CDR2 ANQGSEA. Trimming took off 3 bases at V and 0 bases at J, with 9 bases between the two ends. The CDR3 has 14 amino acids. In this sample, this clone turned up a few times. Its target is not known. The specimen was peripheral blood, collected on day 0 of MenACWY control vaccination. This TCR came from an adult in good health. The genes are TRBV29-1 and TRBJ1-3; D unresolved. The CDR3 sequence is CSVESGFSGNTIYF. CDR3 nucleotide sequence: TGCAGCGTTGAGAGCGGCTTCTCTGGAAACACCATATATTTT.